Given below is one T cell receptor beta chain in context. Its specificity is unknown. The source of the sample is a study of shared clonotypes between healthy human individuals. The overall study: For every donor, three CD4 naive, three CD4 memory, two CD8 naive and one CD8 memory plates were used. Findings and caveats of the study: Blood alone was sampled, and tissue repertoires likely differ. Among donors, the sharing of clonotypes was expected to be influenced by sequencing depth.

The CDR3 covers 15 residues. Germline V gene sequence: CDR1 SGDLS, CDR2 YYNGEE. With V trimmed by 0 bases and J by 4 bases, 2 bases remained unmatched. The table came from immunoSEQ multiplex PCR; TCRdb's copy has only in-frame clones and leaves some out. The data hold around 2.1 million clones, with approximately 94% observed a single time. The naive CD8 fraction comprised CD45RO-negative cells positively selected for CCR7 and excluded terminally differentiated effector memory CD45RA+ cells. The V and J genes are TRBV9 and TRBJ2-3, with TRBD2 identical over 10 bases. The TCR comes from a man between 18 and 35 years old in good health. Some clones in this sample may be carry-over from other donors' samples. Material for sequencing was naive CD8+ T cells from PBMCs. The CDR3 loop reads CASSVAAGGSDTQYF. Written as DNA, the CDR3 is TGTGCCAGCAGCGTAGCAGCGGGAGGGTCAGATACGCAGTATTTT.